This T cell receptor beta chain originates from a study of STAT3 mutations in large granular lymphocyte leukemia. Findings of the study overall: Every T-LGLL patient had at least one immunodominant TCRbeta clonotype.

Per germline, CDR1 ENHRY and CDR2 SYGVKD. CDR3 length equals 16 residues. With 3 bases clipped from V and 3 bases from J, the junction kept 7 bases outside the gene matches. To note about this clone: Its specificity is not known.

Clones were sequenced by immunoSEQ multiplex PCR, and TCRdb holds only the in-frame ones, with some missing. The sample yields several thousand clones, roughly 94% seen once. The TCR was taken from a man aged 55-75 years with T-cell large granular lymphocyte leukemia. Some clones in this sample may be carry-over from other donors' samples. Sequenced input: peripheral blood mononuclear cells. The chain carries TRBV10-3 and TRBJ2-7, with 11 bases lining up with TRBD2. The CDR3 bases are TGTGCCATCAGTGAAGGAACTAGCGGGAGATTCTACGAGCAGTACTTC. It translates to CAISEGTSGRFYEQYF.